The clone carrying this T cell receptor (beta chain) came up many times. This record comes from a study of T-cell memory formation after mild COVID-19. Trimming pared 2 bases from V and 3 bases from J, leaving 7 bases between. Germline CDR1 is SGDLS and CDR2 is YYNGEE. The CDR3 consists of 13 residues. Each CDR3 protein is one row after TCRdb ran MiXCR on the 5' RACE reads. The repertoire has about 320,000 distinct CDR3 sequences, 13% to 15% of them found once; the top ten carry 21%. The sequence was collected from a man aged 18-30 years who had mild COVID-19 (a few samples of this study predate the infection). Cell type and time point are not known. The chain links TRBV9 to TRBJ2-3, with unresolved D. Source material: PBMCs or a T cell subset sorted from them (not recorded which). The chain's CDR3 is CASSVPPTDTQYF. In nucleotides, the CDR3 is TGTGCCAGCAGCGTTCCTCCTACAGATACGCAGTATTTT. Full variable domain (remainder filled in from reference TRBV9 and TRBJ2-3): DSGVTQTPKHLITATGQRVTLRCSPRSGDLSVYWYQQSLDQGLQFLIQYYNGEERAKGNILERFSAQQFPDLHSELNLSSLELGDSALYFCASSVPPTDTQYFGPGTRLTVL.